A few counts support the clone carrying this T cell receptor beta chain. The sample comes from a study of blood T cells in healthy people across ages. With a J-beta primer mix and a sample-barcoded 5' primer, a second PCR ran roughly 6 to 11 cycles. TCRdb re-called the 5' RACE reads through MiXCR, storing one row per CDR3 protein. This sample has 1.5 million to 2 million distinct CDR3 sequences; about 32% occur once, and the top ten carry about 11%. Sequencing used blood. This clonotype originated in a woman in her twenties or thirties in good health.

The CDR3 DNA reads TGTGCCAGCAGCTTGATGACTACCAATCAGCCCCAGCATTTT. Translated, it gives CASSLMTTNQPQHF. V and J are TRBV5-5 and TRBJ1-5; no clear D gene. The CDR3 has 14 amino acids. The V gene's germline CDR1 is SGHKS and CDR2 YYEKEE (reference sequence). The V end was cut by 1 base, the J end by 3 bases, with 8 bases between.